This T cell receptor beta chain was observed in a study of T-cell reconstitution after alpha-beta-depleted transplantation in children. Germline loops: CDR1 DFQATT, CDR2 SNEGSKA (reference sequence). V lost 3 bases to trimming and J lost 8 bases, with 13 bases between them. The CDR3 is made up of 13 amino acids. Unique molecular identifiers were used in preparing the TCRbeta library. TCRdb re-derived calls from the PCR reads in MiXCR, one entry per CDR3 protein. Of a few hundred thousand distinct CDR3 sequences listed, 9.9% are singletons. Only one count was recorded for this clonotype. The sample consisted of PBMCs from the stem cell graft donor, taken from the stem cell graft. This sequence joins TRBV20-1 and TRBJ2-2, with unresolved D. This receptor was taken from a human donor who donated a stem cell graft to a child with SCID. Here the CDR3 reads CSASGGVFGELFF. The CDR3 bases are TGCAGTGCTAGCGGTGGGGTTTTTGGGGAGCTGTTTTTT.